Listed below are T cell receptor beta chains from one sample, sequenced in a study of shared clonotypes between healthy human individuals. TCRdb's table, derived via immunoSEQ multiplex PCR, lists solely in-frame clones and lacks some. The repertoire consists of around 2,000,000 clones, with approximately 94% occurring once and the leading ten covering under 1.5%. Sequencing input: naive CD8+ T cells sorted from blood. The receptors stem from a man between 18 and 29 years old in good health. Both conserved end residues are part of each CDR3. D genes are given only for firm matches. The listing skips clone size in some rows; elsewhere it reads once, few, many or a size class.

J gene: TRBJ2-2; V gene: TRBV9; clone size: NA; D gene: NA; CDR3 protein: CASSPGGNTGELFF; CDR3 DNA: TGTGCCAGCAGCCCCGGGGGGAACACCGGGGAGCTGTTTTTT
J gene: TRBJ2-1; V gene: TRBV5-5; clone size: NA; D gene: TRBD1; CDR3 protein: CASSLDRDSYNEQFF; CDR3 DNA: TGTGCCAGCAGCTTGGACCGGGACAGCTACAATGAGCAGTTCTTC
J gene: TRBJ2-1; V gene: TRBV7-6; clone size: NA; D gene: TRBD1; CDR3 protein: CASSLGGTGVNEQFF; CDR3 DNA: TGTGCCAGCAGCTTAGGCGGGACAGGGGTCAATGAGCAGTTCTTC
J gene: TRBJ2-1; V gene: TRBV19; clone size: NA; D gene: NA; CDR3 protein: CASSIRGNEQFF; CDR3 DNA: TGTGCCAGTAGTATTAGGGGGAATGAGCAGTTCTTC
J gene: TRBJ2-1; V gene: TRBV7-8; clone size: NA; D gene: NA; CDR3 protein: CASTLEGGIVYNEQFF; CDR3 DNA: TGTGCCAGCACCCTAGAAGGCGGGATAGTCTACAATGAGCAGTTCTTC
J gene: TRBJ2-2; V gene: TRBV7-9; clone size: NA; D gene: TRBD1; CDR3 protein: CASAGVGQGTYLNTGELFF; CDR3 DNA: TGTGCCAGTGCCGGGGTGGGACAGGGGACATACCTGAACACCGGGGAGCTGTTTTTT
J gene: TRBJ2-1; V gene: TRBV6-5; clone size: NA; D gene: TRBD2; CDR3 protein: CASSLTSGGIGNEQFF; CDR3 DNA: TGTGCCAGCAGTTTGACTAGCGGGGGAATAGGCAATGAGCAGTTCTTC
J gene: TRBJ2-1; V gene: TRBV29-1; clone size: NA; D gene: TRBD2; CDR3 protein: CSVEGLAARSYNEQFF; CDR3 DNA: TGCAGCGTTGAAGGGCTAGCGGCAAGATCCTACAATGAGCAGTTCTTC
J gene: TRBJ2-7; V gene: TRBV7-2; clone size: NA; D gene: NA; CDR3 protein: CASSPLFYSSYEQYF; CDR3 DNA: TGTGCCAGCAGCCCCCTGTTCTACAGCTCCTACGAGCAGTACTTC
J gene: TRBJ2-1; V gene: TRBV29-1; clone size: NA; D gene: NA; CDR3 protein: CSVVLALYNEQFF; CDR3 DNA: TGCAGCGTTGTACTAGCCCTATACAATGAGCAGTTCTTC
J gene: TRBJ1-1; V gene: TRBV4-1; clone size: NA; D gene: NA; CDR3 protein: CASSQVQGGTEAFF; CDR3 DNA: TGCGCCAGCAGCCAAGTCCAGGGAGGCACTGAAGCTTTCTTT
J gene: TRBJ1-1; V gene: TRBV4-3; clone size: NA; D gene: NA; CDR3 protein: CASSQDLQVSLNTEAFF; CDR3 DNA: TGCGCCAGCAGCCAAGATTTGCAGGTCAGCCTGAACACTGAAGCTTTCTTT
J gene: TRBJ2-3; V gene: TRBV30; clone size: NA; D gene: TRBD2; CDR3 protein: CAWSAGTRGTDTQYF; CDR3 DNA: TGTGCCTGGAGTGCCGGGACTAGAGGCACAGATACGCAGTATTTT
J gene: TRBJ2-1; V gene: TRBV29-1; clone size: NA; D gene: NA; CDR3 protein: CSVEALEQFF; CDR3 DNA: TGCAGCGTTGAGGCTCTTGAGCAGTTCTTC
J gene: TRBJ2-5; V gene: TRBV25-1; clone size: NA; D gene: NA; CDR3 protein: CASSADGRTQYF; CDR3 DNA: TGTGCCAGCAGTGCCGATGGGAGGACCCAGTACTTC
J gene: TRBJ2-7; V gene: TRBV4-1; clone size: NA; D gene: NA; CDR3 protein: CASSQVGDEQYF; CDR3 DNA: TGCGCCAGCAGCCAAGTGGGGGACGAGCAGTACTTC
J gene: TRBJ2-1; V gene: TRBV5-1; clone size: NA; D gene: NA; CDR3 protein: CASSLAGRGSYNEQFF; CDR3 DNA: TGCGCCAGCAGCTTGGCGGGGCGGGGTTCCTACAATGAGCAGTTCTTC
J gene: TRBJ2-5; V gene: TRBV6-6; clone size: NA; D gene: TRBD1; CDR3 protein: CASSQDRGSETQYF; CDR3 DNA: TGTGCCAGCAGTCAGGACAGGGGGTCAGAGACCCAGTACTTC
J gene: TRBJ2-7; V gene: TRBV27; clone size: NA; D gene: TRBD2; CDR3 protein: CASSFGGLARTKQYF; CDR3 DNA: TGTGCCAGCAGTTTCGGGGGACTAGCGCGTACGAAGCAGTACTTC
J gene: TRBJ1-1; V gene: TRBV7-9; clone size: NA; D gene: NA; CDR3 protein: CASSPPGPHEAFF; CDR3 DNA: TGTGCCAGCAGCCCCCCTGGCCCACATGAAGCTTTCTTT
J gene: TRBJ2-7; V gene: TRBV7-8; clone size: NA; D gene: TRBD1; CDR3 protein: CASSFGTVSYEQYF; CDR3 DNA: TGTGCCAGCAGCTTCGGGACAGTCTCCTACGAGCAGTACTTC
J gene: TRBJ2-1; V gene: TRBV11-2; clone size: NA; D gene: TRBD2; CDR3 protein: CASSLASGGFSSYNEQFF; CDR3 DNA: TGTGCCAGCAGCTTAGCTAGCGGGGGGTTCAGCTCCTACAATGAGCAGTTCTTC
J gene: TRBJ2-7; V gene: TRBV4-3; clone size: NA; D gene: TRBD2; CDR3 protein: CASSQDRGVTYEQYF; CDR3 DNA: TGCGCCAGCAGCCAAGATCGGGGGGTCACCTACGAGCAGTACTTC
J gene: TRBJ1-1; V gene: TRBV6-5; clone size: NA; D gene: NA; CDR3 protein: CASSTGRRLTEAFF; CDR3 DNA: TGTGCCAGCAGTACGGGACGGAGGCTCACTGAAGCTTTCTTT
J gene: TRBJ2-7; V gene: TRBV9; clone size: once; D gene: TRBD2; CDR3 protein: CASSTGTSGSWLEEQYF; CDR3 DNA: TGTGCCAGCAGTACCGGGACTAGCGGGAGCTGGCTGGAAGAGCAGTACTTC
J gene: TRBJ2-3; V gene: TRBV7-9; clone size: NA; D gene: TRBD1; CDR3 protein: CASSPSPGQGPDTQYF; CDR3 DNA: TGTGCCAGCAGCCCCTCCCCGGGACAGGGTCCAGATACGCAGTATTTT
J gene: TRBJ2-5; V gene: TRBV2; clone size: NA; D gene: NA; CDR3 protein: CASSEEGVTETQYF; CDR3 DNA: TGTGCCAGCAGTGAAGAAGGGGTGACCGAGACCCAGTACTTC
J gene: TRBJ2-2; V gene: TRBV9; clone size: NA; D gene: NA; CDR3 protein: CASSAQTSLPGELFF; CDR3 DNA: TGTGCCAGCAGCGCCCAGACTAGTCTACCCGGGGAGCTGTTTTTT
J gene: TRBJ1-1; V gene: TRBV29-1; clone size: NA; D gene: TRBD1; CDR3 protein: CSVKTGGTLGEAFF; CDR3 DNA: TGCAGCGTCAAGACAGGGGGCACTCTGGGAGAAGCTTTCTTT
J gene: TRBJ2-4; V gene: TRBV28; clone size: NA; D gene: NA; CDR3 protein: CASSQRMISQNIQYF; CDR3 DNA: TGTGCCAGCAGTCAACGGATGATTTCTCAAAACATTCAGTACTTC
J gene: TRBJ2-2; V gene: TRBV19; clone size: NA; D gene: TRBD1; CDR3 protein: CASRFRDRGFSGELFF; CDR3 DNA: TGTGCCAGTAGGTTCAGGGACAGGGGATTCTCCGGGGAGCTGTTTTTT
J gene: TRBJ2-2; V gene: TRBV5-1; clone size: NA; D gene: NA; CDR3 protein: CASSLEQSNTGELFF; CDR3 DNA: TGCGCCAGCAGCTTGGAACAGTCGAACACCGGGGAGCTGTTTTTT
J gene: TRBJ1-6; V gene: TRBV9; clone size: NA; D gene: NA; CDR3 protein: CASSVMGSSPLHF; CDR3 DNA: TGTGCCAGCAGCGTTATGGGTTCTTCACCCCTCCACTTT
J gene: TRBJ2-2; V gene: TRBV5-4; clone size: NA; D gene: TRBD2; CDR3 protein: CASSFLAGAAGELFF; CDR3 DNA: TGTGCCAGCAGCTTTCTAGCGGGAGCGGCCGGGGAGCTGTTTTTT
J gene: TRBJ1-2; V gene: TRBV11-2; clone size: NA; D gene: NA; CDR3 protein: CASSPFREEENYGYTF; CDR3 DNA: TGTGCCAGCAGCCCTTTTCGGGAGGAGGAAAACTATGGCTACACCTTC
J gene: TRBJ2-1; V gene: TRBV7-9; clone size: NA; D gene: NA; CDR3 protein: CASSLETAYNEQFF; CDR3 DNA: TGTGCCAGCAGCTTGGAGACAGCCTACAATGAGCAGTTCTTC
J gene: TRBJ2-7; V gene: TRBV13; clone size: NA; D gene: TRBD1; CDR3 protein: CASSPPGTGGNEQYF; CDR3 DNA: TGTGCCAGCAGCCCCCCCGGGACAGGGGGCAACGAGCAGTACTTC
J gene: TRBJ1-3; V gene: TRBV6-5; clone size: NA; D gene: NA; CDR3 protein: CASRIQGSGNTIYF; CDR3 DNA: TGTGCCAGCAGGATACAGGGTTCTGGAAACACCATATATTTT
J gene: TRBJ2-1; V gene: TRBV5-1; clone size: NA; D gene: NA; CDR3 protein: CASSLEGRSNEQFF; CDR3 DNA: TGCGCCAGCAGCTTGGAAGGGCGGAGCAATGAGCAGTTCTTC
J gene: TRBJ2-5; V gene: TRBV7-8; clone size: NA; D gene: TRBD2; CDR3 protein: CASSLEAGKETQYF; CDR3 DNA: TGTGCCAGCAGCTTAGAAGCGGGGAAAGAGACCCAGTACTTC
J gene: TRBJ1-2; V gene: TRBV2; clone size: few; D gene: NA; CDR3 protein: CASSDPRTSGGVNYGYTF; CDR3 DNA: TGTGCCAGCAGTGACCCGCGGACTTCCGGGGGCGTTAACTATGGCTACACCTTC
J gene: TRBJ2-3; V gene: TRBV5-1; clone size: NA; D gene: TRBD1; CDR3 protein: CASGGTGEITDTQYF; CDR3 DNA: TGCGCTAGCGGCGGGACAGGGGAAATCACAGATACGCAGTATTTT
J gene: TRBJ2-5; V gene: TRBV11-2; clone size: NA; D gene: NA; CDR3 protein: CASGDWTEETQYF; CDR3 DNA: TGTGCCAGCGGAGACTGGACAGAAGAGACCCAGTACTTC
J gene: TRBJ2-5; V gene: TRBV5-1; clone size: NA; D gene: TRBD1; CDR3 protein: CASSSRQGAIGETQYF; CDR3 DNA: TGCGCCAGCAGCTCCAGACAGGGCGCAATCGGGGAGACCCAGTACTTC
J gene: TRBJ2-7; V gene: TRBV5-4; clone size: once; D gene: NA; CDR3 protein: CASSPGGAEQYF; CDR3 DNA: TGTGCCAGCAGCCCCGGTGGGGCCGAGCAGTACTTC
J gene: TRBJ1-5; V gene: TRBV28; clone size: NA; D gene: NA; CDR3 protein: CASSLPLNQPQHF; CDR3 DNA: TGTGCCAGCAGTTTGCCCTTAAACCAGCCCCAGCATTTT
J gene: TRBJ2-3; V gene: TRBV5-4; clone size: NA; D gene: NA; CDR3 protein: CASSLETVGSSTDTQYF; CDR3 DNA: TGTGCCAGCAGCTTGGAAACGGTGGGCTCTAGCACAGATACGCAGTATTTT
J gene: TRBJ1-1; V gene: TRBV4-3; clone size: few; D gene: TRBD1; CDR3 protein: CASSQDGGTGTTEAFF; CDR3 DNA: TGCGCCAGCAGCCAAGATGGGGGGACAGGGACCACTGAAGCTTTCTTT
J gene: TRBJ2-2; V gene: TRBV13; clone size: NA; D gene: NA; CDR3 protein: CASMGGELFF; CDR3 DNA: TGTGCCAGCATGGGCGGGGAGCTGTTTTTT
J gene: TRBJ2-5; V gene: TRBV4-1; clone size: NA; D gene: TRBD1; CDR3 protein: CASSPGGGQGETQYF; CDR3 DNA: TGCGCCAGCAGCCCAGGGGGGGGACAGGGGGAGACCCAGTACTTC
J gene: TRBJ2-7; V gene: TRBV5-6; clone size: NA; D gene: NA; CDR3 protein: CASSLGQVYEQYF; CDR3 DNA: TGTGCCAGCAGCTTGGGGCAGGTCTACGAGCAGTACTTC
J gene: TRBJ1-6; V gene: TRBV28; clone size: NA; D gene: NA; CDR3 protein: CASSFSRDIGPYDSLYPYNSPLHF; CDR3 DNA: TGTGCCAGCAGTTTCTCTAGGGACATCGGTCCCTATGATAGTCTTTATCCCTATAATTCACCCCTCCACTTT
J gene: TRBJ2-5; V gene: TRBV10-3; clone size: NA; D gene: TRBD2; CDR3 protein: CAISEPLAGGPGETQYF; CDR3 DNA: TGTGCCATCAGCGAACCACTAGCGGGAGGGCCGGGGGAGACCCAGTACTTC
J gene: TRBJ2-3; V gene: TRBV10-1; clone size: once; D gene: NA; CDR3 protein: CASSESRLADTQYF; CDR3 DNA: TGCGCCAGCAGTGAGTCTAGGCTAGCAGATACGCAGTATTTT
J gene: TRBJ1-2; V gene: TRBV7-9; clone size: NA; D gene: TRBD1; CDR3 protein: CASSLGTGHDGYTF; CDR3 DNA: TGTGCCAGCAGCCTAGGGACAGGGCACGATGGCTACACCTTC
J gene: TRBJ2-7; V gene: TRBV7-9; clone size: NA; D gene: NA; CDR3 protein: CASSPGSRGRGSYEQYF; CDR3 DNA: TGTGCCAGCAGCCCCGGATCGAGGGGCCGAGGGTCCTACGAGCAGTACTTC
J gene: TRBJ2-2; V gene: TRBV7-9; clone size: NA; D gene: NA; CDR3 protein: CASELGRTGELFF; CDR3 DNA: TGTGCCAGCGAGCTGGGGCGGACCGGGGAGCTGTTTTTT
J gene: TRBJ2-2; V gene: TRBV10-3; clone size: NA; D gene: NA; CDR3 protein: CAISDRNPNTGELFF; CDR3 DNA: TGTGCCATCAGTGATCGGAACCCGAACACCGGGGAGCTGTTTTTT
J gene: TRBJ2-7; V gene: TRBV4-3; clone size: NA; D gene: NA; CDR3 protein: CASSQDLVGQSYEQYF; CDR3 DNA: TGCGCCAGCAGCCAAGATTTGGTAGGACAGTCCTACGAGCAGTACTTC